One and the same sample provided the 7 T cell receptor beta chains below, sequenced in a study of blood T cell repertoires in COVID-19. Data came from immunoSEQ multiplex PCR; TCRdb stores just in-frame clones and leaves some out. The table has some 190,000 clones, roughly three quarters seen once; the top ten hold about a sixth. Specimen: PBMCs or T cells enriched from blood (not recorded which). Every receptor here comes from a woman between 45 and 60 years old with acute COVID-19.

The CDR3 loop is CASRGDQSRNQPQHF. CDR3 DNA sequence: TGTGCCAGCAGAGGAGACCAGAGTCGCAATCAGCCCCAGCATTTT. The rearrangement joins TRBV6-5 to TRBJ1-5, with unresolved D. CDR1 and CDR2 (germline): MNHEY, SVGAGI. CDR3 length: 15 amino acids. Trimming removed 6 bases at V and 2 bases at J, with 14 bases between.

V usage is TRBV14 and J usage is TRBJ1-4; D may be TRBD1 (5 bases). This CDR3 region has 15 residues. V was shortened by 1 base and J by 5 bases, with 11 bases between the two germline ends. CDR1 SGHDN and CDR2 FVKESK come from the germline V gene. CDR3 amino acids: CASSQGGAPNEKLFF. The CDR3 nucleotides read TGTGCCAGCAGCCAAGGCGGGGCCCCCAATGAAAAACTGTTTTTT.

This chain joins TRBV7-6 and TRBJ1-5; 8 bases fit TRBD1. V dropped 5 bases and J dropped 3; count of bases not matched to a gene: 3. Germline V gene sequence: CDR1 SGHVS, CDR2 FNYEAQ. The CDR3 has 14 residues. DNA for the CDR3: TGTGCCAGCAGCCGGACAGGGAACAATCAGCCCCAGCATTTT. Protein sequence: CASSRTGNNQPQHF.

The V call is TRBV4-3, the J call TRBJ1-2, with D possibly matching TRBD1 (6 bases). The CDR3 totals 15 residues. The germline V gene has CDR1 LGHNA and CDR2 YSLEER. The V gene lost 4 bases and the J gene lost 5 bases, with 17 bases spanning the gap. The CDR3, as DNA: TGCGCCAGCAGCCCCGCAGGGGCGGTTCCATATGGCTACACCTTC. Amino acids: CASSPAGAVPYGYTF.

The gene calls are TRBV29-1 and TRBJ2-3, with 15 bases lining up with TRBD2. V dropped 6 bases and J dropped 7; count of bases not matched to a gene: 5. The CDR3 loop spans 14 amino acids. From germline, CDR1 is SQVTM and CDR2 ANQGSEA. CDR3 protein: CSVIGTSGGYTQYF. The CDR3 DNA reads TGCAGCGTGATCGGGACTAGCGGGGGGTATACGCAGTATTTT.

The table lists this clone with a few counts. The chain links TRBV6-4 to TRBJ1-6; 8 nucleotides match TRBD1. Germline V gives CDR1 MRHNA, CDR2 SNTAGT. The CDR3 runs to 15 residues. With 0 bases clipped from V and 13 bases from J, the junction kept 8 bases outside the gene matches. CDR3 in amino acids: CASSDSRTGGSPLHF. The CDR3 coding sequence is TGTGCCAGCAGTGACTCTCGTACAGGGGGTTCTCCCCTCCACTTT.

The sample holds many counts of this clone. This chain uses TRBV4-1 with TRBJ1-4; D gene ambiguous. Trimming pared 1 base from V and 0 bases from J, leaving 12 bases between. Germline V gives CDR1 MGHRA, CDR2 YSYEKL. The CDR3 has 17 amino acids. CDR3: CASSQGPTRATNEKLFF. DNA for the CDR3: TGCGCCAGCAGCCAAGGCCCAACACGGGCAACTAATGAAAAACTGTTTTTT.